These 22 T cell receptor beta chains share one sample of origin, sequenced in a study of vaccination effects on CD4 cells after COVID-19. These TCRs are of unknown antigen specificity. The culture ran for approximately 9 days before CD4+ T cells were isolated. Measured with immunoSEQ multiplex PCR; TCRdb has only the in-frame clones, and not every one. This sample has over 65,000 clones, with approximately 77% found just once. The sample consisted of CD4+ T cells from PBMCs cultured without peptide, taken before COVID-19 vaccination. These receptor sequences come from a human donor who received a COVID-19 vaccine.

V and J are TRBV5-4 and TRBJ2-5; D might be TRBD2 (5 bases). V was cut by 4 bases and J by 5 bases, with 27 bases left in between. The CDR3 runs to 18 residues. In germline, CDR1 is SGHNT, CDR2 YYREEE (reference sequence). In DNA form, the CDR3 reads TGTGCCAGCAGCCTTAGTACCGGGTGGTCAGCGGCGGTGGAGACCCAGTACTTC. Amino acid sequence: CASSLSTGWSAAVETQYF.

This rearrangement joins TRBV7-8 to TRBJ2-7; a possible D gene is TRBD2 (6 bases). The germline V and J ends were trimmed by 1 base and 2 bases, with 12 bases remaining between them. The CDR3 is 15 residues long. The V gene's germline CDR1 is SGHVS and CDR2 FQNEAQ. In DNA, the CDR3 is TGTGCCAGCAGCTTAGAGTCCGGGGGTACCTACGAGCAGTACGTC. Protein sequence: CASSLESGGTYEQYV.

As DNA, the CDR3 is TGTGCCAGCAGCTCGTATGGAGCGAAAGAGACCCAGTACTTC. Its protein product is CASSSYGAKETQYF. V and J are TRBV7-9 and TRBJ2-5; D is undetermined. The CDR3 has 14 residues. V lost 4 bases, J lost 3 bases, and 12 bases lay in between. Per germline, CDR1 SEHNR and CDR2 FQNEAQ (reference sequence). Full variable domain (missing parts from reference TRBV7-9 and TRBJ2-5): DTGVSQNPRHKITKRGQNVTFRCDPISEHNRLYWYRQTLGQGPEFLTYFQNEAQLEKSRLLSDRFSAERPKGSFSTLEIQRTEQGDSAMYLCASSSYGAKETQYFGPGTRLLVL.

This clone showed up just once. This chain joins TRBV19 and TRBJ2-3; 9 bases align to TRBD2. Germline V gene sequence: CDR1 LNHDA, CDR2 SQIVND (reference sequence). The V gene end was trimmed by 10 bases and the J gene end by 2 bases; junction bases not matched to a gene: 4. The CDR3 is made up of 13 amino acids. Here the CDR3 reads CATASGITDTQYF. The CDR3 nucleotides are TGTGCCACCGCTAGCGGGATCACAGATACGCAGTATTTT.

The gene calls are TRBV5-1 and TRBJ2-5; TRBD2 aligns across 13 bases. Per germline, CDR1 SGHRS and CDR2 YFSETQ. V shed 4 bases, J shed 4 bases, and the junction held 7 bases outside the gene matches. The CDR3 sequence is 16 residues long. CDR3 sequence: CASSRTSGGPSETQYF. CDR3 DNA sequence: TGCGCCAGCAGCAGGACTAGCGGGGGCCCTTCAGAGACCCAGTACTTC.

Here the CDR3 DNA reads TGTGCCAGCTCACCCAGAACAGGGTCTAATGAAAAACTGTTTTTT. It specifies CASSPRTGSNEKLFF. This chain links TRBV18 with TRBJ1-4, with a possible D match to TRBD1 (6 bases). The germline gives CDR1 KGHSH, CDR2 LQKENI. This CDR3 has 15 amino acids. Trimming stripped 3 bases from V and 3 bases from J, with 11 bases between.

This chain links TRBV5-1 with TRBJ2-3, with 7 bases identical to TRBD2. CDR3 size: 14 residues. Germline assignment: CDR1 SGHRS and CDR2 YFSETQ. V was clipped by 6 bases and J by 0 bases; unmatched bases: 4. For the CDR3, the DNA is TGCGCCAGCAAGGACGGGGGGAGCACAGATACGCAGTATTTT. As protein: CASKDGGSTDTQYF.

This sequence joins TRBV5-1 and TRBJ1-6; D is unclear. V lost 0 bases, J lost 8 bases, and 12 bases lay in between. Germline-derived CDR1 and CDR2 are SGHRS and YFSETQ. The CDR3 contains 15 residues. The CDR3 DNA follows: TGCGCCAGCAGCTTGGCCTATCGTCCCTATTCACCCCTCCACTTT. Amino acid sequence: CASSLAYRPYSPLHF. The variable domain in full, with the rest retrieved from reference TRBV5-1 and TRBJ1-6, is KAGVTQTPRYLIKTRGQQVTLSCSPISGHRSVSWYQQTPGQGLQFLFEYFSETQRNKGNFPGRFSGRQFSNSRSEMNVSTLELGDSALYLCASSLAYRPYSPLHFGNGTRLTVT.

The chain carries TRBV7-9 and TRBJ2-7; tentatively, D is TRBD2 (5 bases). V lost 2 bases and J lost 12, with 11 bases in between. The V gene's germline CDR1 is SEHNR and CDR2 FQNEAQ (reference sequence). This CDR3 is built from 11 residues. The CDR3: CASSLYDEGYV. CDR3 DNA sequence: TGTGCCAGCAGCTTATATGACGAGGGGTACGTC.

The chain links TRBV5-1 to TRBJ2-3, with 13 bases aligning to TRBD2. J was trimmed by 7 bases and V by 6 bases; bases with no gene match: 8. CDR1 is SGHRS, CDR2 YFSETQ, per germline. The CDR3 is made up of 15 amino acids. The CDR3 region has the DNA TGCGCCAGCACTCAAACTAGCGGGGGGGCAAATACGCAGTATTTT. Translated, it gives CASTQTSGGANTQYF. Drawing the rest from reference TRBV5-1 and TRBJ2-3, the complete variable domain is KAGVTQTPRYLIKTRGQQVTLSCSPISGHRSVSWYQQTPGQGLQFLFEYFSETQRNKGNFPGRFSGRQFSNSRSEMNVSTLELGDSALYLCASTQTSGGANTQYFGPGTRLTVL.

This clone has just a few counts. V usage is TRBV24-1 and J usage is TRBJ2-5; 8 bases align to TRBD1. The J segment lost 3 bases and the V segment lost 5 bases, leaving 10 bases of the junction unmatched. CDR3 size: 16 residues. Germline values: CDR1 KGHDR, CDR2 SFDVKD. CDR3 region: CATSGSIGTGKETQYF. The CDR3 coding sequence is TGTGCCACCAGTGGGTCGATAGGGACAGGAAAAGAGACCCAGTACTTC.

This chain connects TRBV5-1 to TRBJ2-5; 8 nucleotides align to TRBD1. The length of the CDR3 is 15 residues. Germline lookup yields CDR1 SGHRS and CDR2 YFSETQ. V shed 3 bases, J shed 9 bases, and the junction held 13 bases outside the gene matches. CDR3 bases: TGCGCCAGCAGCTATGGACAGGGCACGTCTATGGCCCAGTACTTC. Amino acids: CASSYGQGTSMAQYF.

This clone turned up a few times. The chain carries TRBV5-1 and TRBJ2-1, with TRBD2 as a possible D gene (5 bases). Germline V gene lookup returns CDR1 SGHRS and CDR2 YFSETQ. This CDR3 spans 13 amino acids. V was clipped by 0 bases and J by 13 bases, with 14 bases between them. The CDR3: CASSLAGINDQFF. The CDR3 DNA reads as TGCGCCAGCAGCTTGGCCGGGATAAACGATCAGTTCTTC.

The CDR3 sequence is CASSQDREGDTQYF. CDR3 DNA sequence: TGTGCCAGCAGCCAAGACAGGGAGGGAGATACGCAGTATTTT. V gene TRBV7-3 combines with J gene TRBJ2-3, with D perhaps assigned TRBD1 or TRBD2 (7 bases each). The germline V gene encodes CDR1 SGHTA and CDR2 FQGTGA. Trimming cost V 5 bases and J 5 bases, with 14 bases left between them. The CDR3 runs 14 residues.

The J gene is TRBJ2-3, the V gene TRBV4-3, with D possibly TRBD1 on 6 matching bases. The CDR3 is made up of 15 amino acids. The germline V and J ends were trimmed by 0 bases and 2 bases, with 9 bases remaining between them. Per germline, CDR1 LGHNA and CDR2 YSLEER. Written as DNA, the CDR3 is TGCGCCAGCAGCCAAGACGTGGGGGCCACAGATACGCAGTATTTT. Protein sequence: CASSQDVGATDTQYF.

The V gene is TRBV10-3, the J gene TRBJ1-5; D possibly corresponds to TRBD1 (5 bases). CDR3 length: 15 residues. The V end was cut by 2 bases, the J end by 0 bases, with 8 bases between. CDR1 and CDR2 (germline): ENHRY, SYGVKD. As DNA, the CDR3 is TGTGCCATCAGTGAGGACAGCTATAGCAATCAGCCCCAGCATTTT. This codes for CAISEDSYSNQPQHF.

The CDR3 DNA reads TGTGCCAGCAGTTTAGACAGATTCTATGGCTACACCTTC. Its protein is CASSLDRFYGYTF. The chain has TRBV12-3 or TRBV12-4 and TRBJ1-2; no clear D. The CDR3 length is 13 residues. Deletions cut 1 base from V and 4 bases from J, with 7 bases between.

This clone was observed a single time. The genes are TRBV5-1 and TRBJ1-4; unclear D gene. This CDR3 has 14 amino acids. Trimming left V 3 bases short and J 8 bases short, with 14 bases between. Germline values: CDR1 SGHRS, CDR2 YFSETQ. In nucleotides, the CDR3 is TGCGCCAGCAGCTCCGGGTGGAACGGAGAAAAACTGTTTTTT. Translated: CASSSGWNGEKLFF.

Written as DNA, the CDR3 is TGTGCCAGCGCTCCGGCTAGCTCCGTTAGAACGCAGTATTTT. It is translated as CASAPASSVRTQYF. The V call is TRBV3-1 (or the pseudogene TRBV3-2), the J call TRBJ2-3; maybe TRBD2 (5 bases). Trimming stripped 8 bases from V and 9 bases from J, with 21 bases between. Germline assignment: CDR1 LGHDT and CDR2 YNNKEL (reference sequence). This CDR3 region has 14 residues.

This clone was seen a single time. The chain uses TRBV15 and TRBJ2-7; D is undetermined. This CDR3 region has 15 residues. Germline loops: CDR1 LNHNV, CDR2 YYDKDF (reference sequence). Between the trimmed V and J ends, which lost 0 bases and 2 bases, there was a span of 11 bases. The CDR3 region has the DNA TGTGCCACCAGCAGAGATCTAGTGGCAGCCTACGAGCAGTACGTC. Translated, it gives CATSRDLVAAYEQYV.

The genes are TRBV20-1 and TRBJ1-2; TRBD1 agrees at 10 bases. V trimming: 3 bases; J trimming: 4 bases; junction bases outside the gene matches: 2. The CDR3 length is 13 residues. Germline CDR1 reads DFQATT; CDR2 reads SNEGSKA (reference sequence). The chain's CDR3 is CSASGQGGYGYTF. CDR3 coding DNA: TGCAGTGCTAGTGGACAGGGGGGCTATGGCTACACCTTC.

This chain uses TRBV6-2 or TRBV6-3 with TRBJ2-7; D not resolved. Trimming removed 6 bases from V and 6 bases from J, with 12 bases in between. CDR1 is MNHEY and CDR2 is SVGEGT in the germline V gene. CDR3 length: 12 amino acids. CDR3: CASSTYTLEQYV. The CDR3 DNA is TGTGCCAGCAGCACTTACACACTCGAGCAGTACGTC.